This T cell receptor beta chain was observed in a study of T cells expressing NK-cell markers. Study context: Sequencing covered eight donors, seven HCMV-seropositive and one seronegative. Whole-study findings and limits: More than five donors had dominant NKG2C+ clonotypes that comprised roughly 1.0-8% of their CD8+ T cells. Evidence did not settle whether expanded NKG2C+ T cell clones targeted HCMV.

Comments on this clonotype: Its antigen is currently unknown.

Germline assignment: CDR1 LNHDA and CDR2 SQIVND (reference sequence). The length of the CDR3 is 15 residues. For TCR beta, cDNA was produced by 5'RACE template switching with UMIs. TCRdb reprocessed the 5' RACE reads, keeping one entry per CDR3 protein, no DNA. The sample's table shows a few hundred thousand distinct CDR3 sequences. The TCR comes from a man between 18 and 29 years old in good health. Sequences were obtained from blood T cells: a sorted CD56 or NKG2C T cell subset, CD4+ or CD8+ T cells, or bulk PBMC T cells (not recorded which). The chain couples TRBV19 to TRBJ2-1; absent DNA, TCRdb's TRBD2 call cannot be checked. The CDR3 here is CASSILAGGNNEQFF.